The rows below give T cell receptor beta chains drawn from one sample of a study of cytomegalovirus exposure and HLA in healthy donors. The assay was immunoSEQ multiplex PCR, and TCRdb's table has in-frame clones only and misses some. The sample gives around 210,000 clones, about 85% of which show up once; 0.2% to 0.25% is in the top ten. Sequencing input: PBMCs. These receptor sequences come from a girl aged 2 to 9 in good health and CMV-seronegative. Both conserved end residues are part of each CDR3. A D gene is named only where the DNA matches it firmly. The size of a clone is reported for some rows only, either as once, few or many, or as a class for expanded clones.

J: TRBJ2-2; size: -; D: -; V: TRBV11-2; DNA: TGTGCCAGCAGCTTTAGCGACACCGGGGAGCTGTTTTTT; CDR3: CASSFSDTGELFF
J: TRBJ2-1; size: -; D: -; V: TRBV6-6; DNA: TGTGCCAGCAGTACAGGGCAGGTCTCTTACAATGAGCAGTTCTTC; CDR3: CASSTGQVSYNEQFF
J: TRBJ2-7; size: -; D: -; V: TRBV6-1; DNA: TGTGCCAGCACTGATCTCCTCGAGCAGTACTTC; CDR3: CASTDLLEQYF
J: TRBJ1-2; size: -; D: -; V: TRBV6-6; DNA: TGTGCCAGCAGTTACTCTGACAGTTATGGCTACACCTTC; CDR3: CASSYSDSYGYTF
J: TRBJ2-5; size: once; D: -; V: TRBV5-1; DNA: TGCGCCAGCAGCCCTACCTACACGGGGAAAGAGACCCAGTACTTC; CDR3: CASSPTYTGKETQYF
J: TRBJ2-2; size: -; D: -; V: TRBV2; DNA: TGTGCCAGCAGTGAAAGGTTTCGTAGCTCCGGGGAGCTGTTTTTT; CDR3: CASSERFRSSGELFF
J: TRBJ2-1; size: once; D: -; V: TRBV7-9; DNA: TGTGCCAGCGAGCTCCCCTACAATGAGCAGTTCTTC; CDR3: CASELPYNEQFF
J: TRBJ1-4; size: few; D: -; V: TRBV29-1; DNA: TGCAGCGTTGGCGGCAGATTTAATGAAAAACTGTTTTTT; CDR3: CSVGGRFNEKLFF
J: TRBJ1-2; size: -; D: -; V: TRBV10-3; DNA: TGTGCCATCAGTTCACAGGGTGGCTATGGCTACACCTTC; CDR3: CAISSQGGYGYTF
J: TRBJ1-2; size: -; D: -; V: TRBV30; DNA: TGTGCCTGGAGTGGACAGCTCTATGGCTACACCTTC; CDR3: CAWSGQLYGYTF
J: TRBJ2-1; size: -; D: -; V: TRBV2; DNA: TGTGCCAGCATGCTGGGAGCACCCTACAATGAGCAGTTCTTC; CDR3: CASMLGAPYNEQFF
J: TRBJ2-5; size: -; D: TRBD2; V: TRBV5-4; DNA: TGTGCCAGCAGCTTTAGACTAGCGGGAGAGACCCAGTACTTC; CDR3: CASSFRLAGETQYF
J: TRBJ2-1; size: -; D: TRBD2; V: TRBV7-6; DNA: TGTGCCAGCAGCTTCGCTAGCGGGAGGGCCGTGGAGCAGTTCTTC; CDR3: CASSFASGRAVEQFF
J: TRBJ2-7; size: -; D: TRBD2; V: TRBV9; DNA: TGTGCCAGCAGCTCCCGATTAGCGGGGTTTGAGGAGCAGTACTTC; CDR3: CASSSRLAGFEEQYF
J: TRBJ2-5; size: -; D: -; V: TRBV2; DNA: TGTGCCAGCCGGAGGGAAGTTGACCAGTACTTC; CDR3: CASRREVDQYF
J: TRBJ2-1; size: -; D: TRBD2; V: TRBV7-9; DNA: TGTGCCAGCAGCTCCCGGCTAGCGGGGACGAATGAGCAGTTCTTC; CDR3: CASSSRLAGTNEQFF
J: TRBJ1-1; size: -; D: -; V: TRBV19; DNA: TGTGCCAGTAGTATTGGACAGAACACTGAAGCTTTCTTT; CDR3: CASSIGQNTEAFF
J: TRBJ2-2; size: -; D: -; V: TRBV25-1; DNA: TGTGCCAGCAGCCCCCCGGCGGGGTTGAACACCGGGGAGCTGTTTTTT; CDR3: CASSPPAGLNTGELFF
J: TRBJ2-3; size: -; D: TRBD2; V: TRBV19; DNA: TGTGCCAGTAGTATGATTAGCGGGAGCACAGATACGCAGTATTTT; CDR3: CASSMISGSTDTQYF
J: TRBJ2-7; size: -; D: TRBD1; V: TRBV6-6; DNA: TGTGCCAGCAGTGACCCCGGGACAGACTACGAGCAGTACTTC; CDR3: CASSDPGTDYEQYF
J: TRBJ1-5; size: -; D: -; V: TRBV5-6; DNA: TGTGCCAGCAGCAGGGGAAGGGATCAGCCCCAGCATTTT; CDR3: CASSRGRDQPQHF
J: TRBJ2-1; size: once; D: TRBD1; V: TRBV6-5; DNA: TGTGCCAGCAGCTTACGACAGGGGACCTACAATGAGCAGTTCTTC; CDR3: CASSLRQGTYNEQFF
J: TRBJ2-1; size: -; D: -; V: TRBV5-1; DNA: TGCGCCAGCAGCCTGGGGGGGGGCGGTGGCAATGAGCAGTTCTTC; CDR3: CASSLGGGGGNEQFF
J: TRBJ1-1; size: few; D: TRBD1; V: TRBV7-9; DNA: TGTGCCAGCAGCCCGAGACAGGGCAGTGAAGCTTTCTTT; CDR3: CASSPRQGSEAFF
J: TRBJ2-1; size: -; D: TRBD1; V: TRBV4-2; DNA: TGTGCCAGCAGCCAAGTGGGACAGGGATCCTACAATGAGCAGTTCTTC; CDR3: CASSQVGQGSYNEQFF
J: TRBJ2-1; size: -; D: TRBD1; V: TRBV27; DNA: TGTGCCAGCAGACGCACCGGGACAGGGAGGGCCTATGAGCAGTTCTTC; CDR3: CASRRTGTGRAYEQFF
J: TRBJ2-7; size: -; D: -; V: TRBV4-1; DNA: TGCGCCAGCAGCCTGGACTATTCCTTCTCCTACGAGCAGTACTTC; CDR3: CASSLDYSFSYEQYF
J: TRBJ2-3; size: -; D: -; V: TRBV5-6; DNA: TGTGCCAGCAGCTTGGTTCAGATCTCCTCTAGCACAGATACGCAGTATTTT; CDR3: CASSLVQISSSTDTQYF
J: TRBJ1-5; size: -; D: -; V: TRBV28; DNA: TGTGCCAGCATGAAACAGCTTTATAGCAATCAGCCCCAGCATTTT; CDR3: CASMKQLYSNQPQHF
J: TRBJ2-7; size: -; D: TRBD2; V: TRBV7-8; DNA: TGTGCCAGCAGCTCTTACGGGACTAGCGGCCTCGAGCAGTACTTC; CDR3: CASSSYGTSGLEQYF
J: TRBJ2-6; size: -; D: -; V: TRBV5-6; DNA: TGTGCCAGCATCCTACAGGGAATTCTTTCTGGGGCCAACGTCCTGACTTTC; CDR3: CASILQGILSGANVLTF
J: TRBJ2-3; size: -; D: TRBD2; V: TRBV30; DNA: TGTGCCTGGAGTGTACTGGGGAGGGACACAGATACGCAGTATTTT; CDR3: CAWSVLGRDTDTQYF
J: TRBJ2-1; size: -; D: TRBD2; V: TRBV7-9; DNA: TGTGCCAGCAGCTCCATTACGTGGGTAGCGGGAGGGTACAATGAGCAGTTCTTC; CDR3: CASSSITWVAGGYNEQFF
J: TRBJ1-2; size: -; D: -; V: TRBV14; DNA: TGTGCCAGCAGCCAAGGGCGGCGATATGGCTACACCTTC; CDR3: CASSQGRRYGYTF
J: TRBJ2-7; size: -; D: -; V: TRBV6-5; DNA: TGTGCCAGCAGTTACCCCGTAAGTAGCCAACACTACGAGCAGTACTTC; CDR3: CASSYPVSSQHYEQYF
J: TRBJ2-1; size: -; D: -; V: TRBV20-1; DNA: TGCAGTGCTAGAGGGACTAAGCAGTTCTTC; CDR3: CSARGTKQFF
J: TRBJ2-3; size: -; D: TRBD1; V: TRBV12-5; DNA: TGTGCTAGCGGACAGGAGGTCTCAGATACGCAGTATTTT; CDR3: CASGQEVSDTQYF
J: TRBJ1-1; size: few; D: -; V: TRBV29-1; DNA: TGCAGCGTATCACGGAGGTTGACCACTGAAGCTTTCTTT; CDR3: CSVSRRLTTEAFF
J: TRBJ1-1; size: -; D: -; V: TRBV18; DNA: TGTGCCAGCTCTCAAACTCAAAACACTGAAGCTTTCTTT; CDR3: CASSQTQNTEAFF
J: TRBJ1-6; size: -; D: -; V: TRBV5-5; DNA: TGTGCCAGCAGCTTACAGGCCTATAATTCACCCCTCCACTTT; CDR3: CASSLQAYNSPLHF
J: TRBJ2-5; size: once; D: -; V: TRBV25-1; DNA: TGTGCCAGCAGTAGGACAGCCCCGTACCAAGAGACCCAGTACTTC; CDR3: CASSRTAPYQETQYF
J: TRBJ2-3; size: -; D: -; V: TRBV7-3; DNA: TGTGCCAGCAGCTTAAAACACCCGAGGGATACGCAGTATTTT; CDR3: CASSLKHPRDTQYF
J: TRBJ2-7; size: -; D: -; V: TRBV5-1; DNA: TGCGCCAGCAAGCAGGGCTACGAGCAGTACTTC; CDR3: CASKQGYEQYF
J: TRBJ2-3; size: -; D: TRBD1; V: TRBV5-4; DNA: TGTGCCAGCAGCTTAAGACAGGGTCGCACAGATACGCAGTATTTT; CDR3: CASSLRQGRTDTQYF
J: TRBJ1-2; size: -; D: -; V: TRBV4-1; DNA: TGCGCCAGCAGCCAAGAAGGGAGGGGAAGCTATGGCTACACCTTC; CDR3: CASSQEGRGSYGYTF
J: TRBJ1-2; size: once; D: TRBD1; V: TRBV7-9; DNA: TGTGCCAGCAGCCTTGGGACAGGGGAAGCGGGCTACACCTTC; CDR3: CASSLGTGEAGYTF